The source of this T cell receptor (beta chain) is a study of PD-1 blockade in classical Hodgkin lymphoma. Overall study results and limits: CD4+ TCR diversity, unlike CD8+, climbed significantly by C4D1. Healthy donors reportedly exceeded newly diagnosed patients in baseline TCR diversity.

The data were produced by immunoSEQ multiplex PCR, yet TCRdb's version contains in-frame clones alone and is incomplete. The data hold some 6,800 clones, with about three quarters observed a single time. V dropped 2 bases and J dropped 0 bases, with 10 bases sitting between them. CDR1 and CDR2 (germline): SGHRS, YFSETQ. This CDR3 is 15 amino acids long. Exposure to brentuximab vedotin varied, and each patient had relapsed following autologous stem cell transplantation. This clone was seen a few times. Its antigen is not identified. This receptor was identified in a human donor with classical Hodgkin lymphoma. This specimen was peripheral blood mononuclear cells (PBMCs), taken before the second cycle of nivolumab. The rearrangement links TRBV5-1 to TRBJ2-3, with D tentatively TRBD2 (6 bases). CDR3 loop: CASSLLAASTDTQYF. The CDR3 DNA reads TGCGCCAGCAGCTTACTAGCAGCTAGCACAGATACGCAGTATTTT.